Below, one T cell receptor beta chain is given with its context. The V and J ends lost 4 bases and 6 bases, in that order; junction bases with no gene match: 6. This CDR3 is 13 amino acids long. CDR1 is SGHDT, CDR2 YYEEEE, per germline. The sample originates from a study of blood T cell repertoires in COVID-19. About the research overall: Material from acute and convalescent COVID-19 was sourced from the United States, Italy and Spain. T cells, B-cell-depleted T cells, or PBMCs supplied cDNA or gDNA.

Original analysis: From reference gene primer amplification, estimates of nucleated cell counts were derived. Sequencing was performed with immunoSEQ multiplex PCR; in TCRdb, only in-frame clones are kept and a portion is missing. V, J and clone size were drawn from that table, and D and trimming were deduced from the DNA. The table lists about 300,000 clones, around 90% of them singletons. The chain joins TRBV5-6 to TRBJ2-7, with 8 bases matching TRBD1. This receptor was taken from a man younger than 35 with active or convalescent COVID-19. Sequencing was performed on peripheral blood. The CDR3 nucleotides read TGTGCCAGCAGCCCGGGACAGGTTGGCGAGCAGTACTTC. Its protein product is CASSPGQVGEQYF.